The 25 T cell receptor beta chains below were found in one sample sequenced in a study of T-cell reconstitution after alpha-beta-depleted transplantation in children. The TCRbeta library incorporated unique molecular identifiers. MiXCR was run by TCRdb on the PCR reads, yielding one entry per CDR3 protein. Altogether some 120,000 distinct CDR3 sequences are present, approximately 22% being singletons, with the ten largest covering roughly a tenth. Material: PBMCs, mostly from graft donor cells, obtained 180 days after TCRalphabeta/CD19-depleted stem cell transplant. These receptors originate from a male patient aged 2-15 years who had a stem cell transplant for chronic granulomatous disease, so the T cells may come from the graft donor.

This clonotype was recorded many times. This chain links TRBV20-1 with TRBJ1-2, with D unclear. CDR3 length: 11 residues. Germline V gene lookup returns CDR1 DFQATT and CDR2 SNEGSKA (reference sequence). V lost 6 bases, J lost 6 bases, and 11 bases lay in between. This CDR3 is CSAPAGDGYTF. The CDR3 DNA is TGCAGTGCACCCGCCGGGGATGGCTACACCTTC.

This clonotype was recorded at least ten times. The chain employs TRBV5-5 and TRBJ2-6; 7 bases agree with TRBD1. The CDR3 totals 17 residues. Germline V gives CDR1 SGHKS, CDR2 YYEKEE (reference sequence). Trimming at V came to 2 bases and at J to 4 bases, leaving 9 bases not matched to a gene. The CDR3 sequence is CASSLGQVWWGANVLTF. The CDR3 DNA sequence: TGTGCCAGCAGCTTAGGACAGGTTTGGTGGGGGGCCAACGTCCTGACTTTC. The full variable domain, completed using reference TRBV5-5 and TRBJ2-6, is DAGVTQSPTHLIKTRGQQVTLRCSPISGHKSVSWYQQVLGQGPQFIFQYYEKEERGRGNFPDRFSARQFPNYSSELNVNALLLGDSALYLCASSLGQVWWGANVLTFGAGSRLTVL.

This clonotype was counted at least ten times. The V and J genes are TRBV20-1 and TRBJ1-1; a possible D gene is TRBD1 (5 bases). Trimming removed 0 bases at V and 1 base at J, with 9 bases between. Germline V gene sequence: CDR1 DFQATT, CDR2 SNEGSKA (reference sequence). The CDR3 spans 14 residues. In DNA, the CDR3 is TGCAGTGCTAGAGATTACAGGAAGAACACTGAAGCTTTCTTT. Its translation is CSARDYRKNTEAFF.

This clonotype was picked up a small number of times. The J gene is TRBJ2-1, the V gene TRBV20-1; 10 positions agree with TRBD2. CDR1 is DFQATT, CDR2 SNEGSKA, per germline (reference sequence). The CDR3 spans 14 residues. V was pared by 6 bases and J by 9 bases, with 11 bases of the junction left unmatched. The CDR3 DNA is TGCAGTGCCTACAAAGCGGGAGGGCCCGGTGAGCAGTTCTTC. Translation: CSAYKAGGPGEQFF.

This clonotype was counted ten times or more. The chain links TRBV20-1 to TRBJ2-7; 7 bases are shared with TRBD2. Looked up from germline, CDR1 is DFQATT and CDR2 is SNEGSKA (reference sequence). The CDR3 has 12 amino acids. The J segment lost 7 bases and the V segment lost 6 bases, leaving 9 bases of the junction unmatched. The CDR3 loop is CSARTSSGEQYF. CDR3 nucleotide sequence: TGCAGTGCCAGGACTAGTTCTGGGGAGCAGTACTTC.

The V gene is TRBV3-1, the J gene TRBJ1-6, with TRBD1 matching over 9 bases. The germline CDR1 and CDR2 sequences are LGHDT and YNNKEL (reference sequence). V gave up 4 bases and J gave up 10 bases; unmatched junction bases: 5. This CDR3 is built from 14 residues. CDR3 nucleotide sequence: TGTGCCAGCAGCCCGGACAGGGGAGTATCACCCCTCCACTTT. It codes for CASSPDRGVSPLHF. Looking up the rest from reference TRBV3-1 and TRBJ1-6 gives the full variable domain: DTAVSQTPKYLVTQMGNDKSIKCEQNLGHDTMYWYKQDSKKFLKIMFSYNNKELIINETVPNRFSPKSPDKAHLNLHINSLELGDSAVYFCASSPDRGVSPLHFGNGTRLTVT.

This clonotype appeared many times. The chain has TRBV27 and TRBJ1-5; 7 nucleotides agree with TRBD1. CDR1 and CDR2 (germline): MNHEY, SMNVEV (reference sequence). The length of the CDR3 is 14 residues. Trimming cost V 8 bases and J 6 bases; bases outside gene matches: 10. The CDR3 DNA is TGTGCCAGCTCCCCGCAGGGGGTCGGTCAGCCCCAGCATTTT. Amino acids: CASSPQGVGQPQHF.

The chain is built from TRBV6-5 and TRBJ2-2; D is unclear. The CDR3 consists of 14 residues. Trimming took off 2 bases at V and 6 bases at J, with 10 bases between the two ends. CDR1 is MNHEY and CDR2 is SVGAGI in the germline V gene. The CDR3 DNA is TGTGCCAGCAGTTACGTCTCGACACCCGGGGAGCTGTTTTTT. Its protein is CASSYVSTPGELFF.

This clonotype was observed a handful of times. This chain connects TRBV9 to TRBJ2-2; the D gene is possibly TRBD2 (6 bases). With 5 bases removed from V and 2 bases from J, the gap between germline ends came to 10 bases. Germline V CDR1 and CDR2: SGDLS, YYNGEE. This CDR3 has 14 residues. The CDR3 coding sequence is TGTGCCAGCAGGCTAGCGCTAAACACCGGGGAGCTGTTTTTT. Amino acid sequence: CASRLALNTGELFF.

The sample holds many counts of this clonotype. The chain couples TRBV29-1 to TRBJ2-1, with TRBD2 matching over 7 bases. Germline V gives CDR1 SQVTM, CDR2 ANQGSEA. The V segment lost 5 bases and the J segment 8 bases; nucleotides outside the gene matches: 9. This CDR3 spans 13 amino acids. The CDR3 sequence is CSVLREGRHEQFF. The CDR3 nucleotides are TGCAGCGTTTTGAGGGAGGGGAGGCATGAGCAGTTCTTC.

This clonotype showed up just a few times. The rearrangement links TRBV9 to TRBJ2-3, with 7 bases identical to TRBD2. Germline CDR1 reads SGDLS; CDR2 reads YYNGEE. J lost 1 base, V lost 4 bases, and 15 bases had no gene match. The CDR3 loop spans 18 amino acids. The CDR3 here is CASSPWGTMPRGTDTQYF. The CDR3 bases are TGTGCCAGCAGCCCATGGGGGACTATGCCGCGTGGCACAGATACGCAGTATTTT.

This clonotype was counted at least ten times. The chain joins TRBV20-1 to TRBJ2-7; maybe TRBD2 (5 bases). This CDR3 comprises 12 residues. V was pared by 5 bases and J by 0 bases, with 8 bases between. From germline, CDR1 is DFQATT and CDR2 SNEGSKA (reference sequence). The CDR3 here is CSAVGDSYEQYF. CDR3 nucleotides: TGCAGTGCTGTCGGGGACTCCTACGAGCAGTACTTC.

There are a few counts of this clonotype. V gene TRBV2 combines with J gene TRBJ2-5, with D tentatively TRBD2 (5 bases). Trimming removed 10 bases at V and 6 bases at J, with 12 bases between. Looked up from germline, CDR1 is SNHLY and CDR2 is FYNNEI. The CDR3 length is 11 residues. The CDR3 is CATQTTQTQYF. CDR3 sequence (DNA): TGTGCCACCCAGACTACCCAGACCCAGTACTTC.

This clonotype was counted at least ten times. The V gene is TRBV29-1, the J gene TRBJ2-3, with TRBD2 matching 7 bases. The germline CDR1 and CDR2 sequences are SQVTM and ANQGSEA. The CDR3 sequence is 13 residues long. V shed 6 bases and J 5 bases; nucleotides not matched to a gene: 8. DNA for the CDR3: TGCAGCGTGGGCGGGAGAGAAAGAGATACGCAGTATTTT. Translation: CSVGGRERDTQYF.

In its sample, this clonotype was seen a few times. The V call is TRBV12-3 or TRBV12-4, the J call TRBJ2-1; 7 bases align to TRBD1. V gave up 10 bases and J gave up 2 bases; unmatched junction bases: 5. There are 13 residues in the CDR3. The CDR3 sequence: CATSTGTYNEQFF. DNA of the CDR3: TGTGCCACCTCGACAGGGACCTACAATGAGCAGTTCTTC.

This clonotype was seen more than once but under ten times. The gene calls are TRBV28 and TRBJ2-1; a weak D match, TRBD2 (6 bases). The length of the CDR3 is 17 residues. Germline CDR1 and CDR2: MDHEN and SYDVKM. The V and J ends lost 4 bases and 1 base respectively, with 17 bases between them. CDR3 in amino acids: CASSSLMKTSSYNEQFF. In nucleotides, the CDR3 is TGTGCCAGCAGTTCTTTAATGAAGACTAGTTCCTACAATGAGCAGTTCTTC.

The chain is built from TRBV6-2 or TRBV6-3 and TRBJ2-7; 12 bases are a match to TRBD2. The CDR3 is 15 amino acids. After removal of 6 bases from V and 3 bases from J, the junction contained 6 bases not matched to a gene. CDR1 and CDR2 (germline): MNHEY, SVGEGT. This CDR3 is CASSPLAGGFYEQYF. In DNA form, the CDR3 reads TGTGCCAGCAGCCCACTAGCGGGAGGATTCTACGAGCAGTACTTC.

The chain combines TRBV12-3 or TRBV12-4 with TRBJ2-7, with D unclear. The V end was cut by 0 bases, the J end by 3 bases, with 9 bases between. This CDR3 is 14 amino acids long. CDR3 in amino acids: CASSLARGFYEQYF. The CDR3 nucleotides read TGTGCCAGCAGTTTAGCTCGAGGCTTCTACGAGCAGTACTTC.

This clonotype was observed many times. The rearrangement links TRBV6-4 to TRBJ2-7; unclear D gene. Germline CDR1 reads MRHNA; CDR2 reads SNTAGT. V was cut by 2 bases and J by 6 bases, with 11 bases left in between. The CDR3 has 13 amino acids. The CDR3 DNA reads as TGTGCCAGCAGTGACACTGGCCTCGGCGAGCAGTACTTC. Amino acid sequence: CASSDTGLGEQYF.

This clonotype occurred many times. J is TRBJ2-3 and V is TRBV7-2; D is ambiguous. CDR3 size: 13 residues. V was pared by 2 bases and J by 4 bases, with 7 bases between. The germline V gene has CDR1 SGHTA and CDR2 FQGNSA. Here the CDR3 DNA reads TGTGCCAGCAGCTTACTCTCTGCAGATACGCAGTATTTT. Translated, it gives CASSLLSADTQYF.

This clonotype was counted many times. V is TRBV20-1 and J is TRBJ2-1, with TRBD1 matching 7 bases. The CDR3 is 13 amino acids. Germline CDR1 is DFQATT and CDR2 is SNEGSKA (reference sequence). V shed 7 bases and J 5 bases; nucleotides not matched to a gene: 8. The CDR3 spells CSVHTGDHNEQFF. The CDR3 bases are TGCAGTGTTCATACAGGGGACCACAATGAGCAGTTCTTC.

CDR3 amino acids: CASSLYRGETQYF. CDR3 sequence (DNA): TGTGCCAGCAGTTTGTACAGGGGAGAGACCCAGTACTTC. The J gene is TRBJ2-5, the V gene TRBV27, with 7 bases fitting TRBD1. CDR1 and CDR2 from the germline V gene are MNHEY and SMNVEV (reference sequence). Germline trimming cut 3 bases from V and 4 bases from J; bases unmatched to any gene: 2. There are 13 residues in the CDR3.

This clonotype rates as medium-sized. The chain has TRBV12-3 or TRBV12-4 and TRBJ2-3; possibly TRBD2 for D (5 bases). The CDR3 sequence is 16 residues long. Trimming cost V 5 bases and J 0 bases, with 15 bases left between them. This CDR3 reads CASSIYSGTSTDTQYF. CDR3 DNA: TGTGCCAGCAGTATATACAGCGGAACTAGCACAGATACGCAGTATTTT.

This clonotype has ten or more counts. The germline gene is not matched at one end of the junction; a read error may be the cause. J is TRBJ1-1 and V is TRBV7-9; D may be TRBD1 (5 bases). CDR3 length equals 11 residues. Germline V gene sequence: CDR1 SEHNR, CDR2 FQNEAQ (reference sequence). As DNA, the CDR3 is TGCGGTGCCGAAGGGGACACTGAAGCTTTCTTT. Residues: CGAEGDTEAFF.

This clonotype was detected a few times. The chain recombines TRBV9 with TRBJ2-6, with a tentative D call TRBD1 (6 bases). CDR3 length equals 17 residues. The ends were cut back, 4 bases at V and 0 bases at J, with 14 bases in the middle. Germline assignment: CDR1 SGDLS and CDR2 YYNGEE. CDR3 region: CASSRWGRLSGANVLTF. The CDR3 DNA sequence: TGTGCCAGCAGCCGATGGGGGCGACTCTCTGGGGCCAACGTCCTGACTTTC.